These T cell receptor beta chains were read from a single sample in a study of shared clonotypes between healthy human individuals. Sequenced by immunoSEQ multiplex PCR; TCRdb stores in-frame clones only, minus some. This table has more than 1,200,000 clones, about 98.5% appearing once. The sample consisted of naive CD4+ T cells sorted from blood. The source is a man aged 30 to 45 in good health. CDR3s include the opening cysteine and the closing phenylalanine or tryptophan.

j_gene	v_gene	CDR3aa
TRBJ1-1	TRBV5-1	CASSQDRDTEAFF
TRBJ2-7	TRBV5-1	CASSQLRQGSREQYF
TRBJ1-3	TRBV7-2	CASSLQSISGNTIYF
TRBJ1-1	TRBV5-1	CASSFAGTDTEAFF
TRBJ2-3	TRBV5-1	CASSVRDKSTDTQYF
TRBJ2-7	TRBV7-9	CASSQLGGYEQYF
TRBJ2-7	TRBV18	CASSPTGQGLPYEQYF
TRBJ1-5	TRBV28	CASSLQGQSNQPQHF
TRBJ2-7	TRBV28	CASGAGVFYEQYF
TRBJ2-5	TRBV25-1	CASTQGTVGETQYF
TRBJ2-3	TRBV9	CASSVAGYPSTDTQYF
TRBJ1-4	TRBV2	CASGGEGYEKLFF
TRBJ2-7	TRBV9	CASSVEGQGPWDEQYF
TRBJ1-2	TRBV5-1	CASSLTTGGQGYTF
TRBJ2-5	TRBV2	CASTPGQQPETQYF
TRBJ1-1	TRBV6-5	CASRRTANTEAFF
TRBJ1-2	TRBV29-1	CSVEYNGRGSGYTF
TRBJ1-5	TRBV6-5	CASSYAKYQPQHF
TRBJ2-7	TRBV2	CATSKGYGAYEQYF